This section outlines one TCR beta chain sequence together with its context. Germline is not matched at one junction end, which may reflect a read error. The CDR3 covers 14 residues. Germline values: CDR1 LNHDA, CDR2 SQIVND (reference sequence). The source of the sample is a study of blood T cell repertoires in COVID-19. Study as a whole: Acute and convalescent COVID-19 samples came from the United States, Italy and Spain. The cDNA or gDNA used as material had been derived from T cells, B-cell-depleted T cells, or PBMCs.

Authors' processing steps: How many nucleated cells were present was estimated from reference gene primer amplification. Assay: immunoSEQ multiplex PCR; the TCRdb copy retains only in-frame clones and omits some. D and trimming come from the DNA, and the V and J calls and clone size come from that table. Of around 700,000 clones in the sample, just under 90% were seen once. This TCR was recovered from a young woman with acute or convalescent COVID-19. The V and J genes are TRBV19 and TRBJ1-1, with D hard to call. Sequencing used peripheral blood. CDR3 sequence: CASSIVRGNTEDFF. DNA of the CDR3: TGTGCCAGTAGTATAGTCCGCGGGAACACTGAAGATTTCTTT. The full variable domain, its missing parts supplied by reference TRBV19 and TRBJ1-1, is DGGITQSPKYLFRKEGQNVTLSCEQNLNHDAMYWYRQDPGQGLRLIYYSQIVNDFQKGDIAEGYSVSREKKESFPLTVTSAQKNPTAFYLCASSIVRGNTEDFFGQGTRLTVV.